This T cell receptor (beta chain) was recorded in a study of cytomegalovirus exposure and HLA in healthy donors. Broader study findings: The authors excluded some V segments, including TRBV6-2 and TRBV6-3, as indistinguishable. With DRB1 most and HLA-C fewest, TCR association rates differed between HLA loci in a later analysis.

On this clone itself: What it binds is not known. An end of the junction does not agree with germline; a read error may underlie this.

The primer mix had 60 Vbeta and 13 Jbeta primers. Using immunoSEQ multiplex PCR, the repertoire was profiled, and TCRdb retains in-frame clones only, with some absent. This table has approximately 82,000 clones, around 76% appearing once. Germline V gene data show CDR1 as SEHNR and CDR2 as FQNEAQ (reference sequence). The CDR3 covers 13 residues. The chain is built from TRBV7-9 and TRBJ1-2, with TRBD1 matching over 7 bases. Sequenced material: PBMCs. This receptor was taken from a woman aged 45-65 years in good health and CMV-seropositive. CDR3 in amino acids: CSSSSDRAFGYTF. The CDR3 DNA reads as TGTTCCAGCAGCTCAGACAGGGCATTTGGCTACACCTTC.